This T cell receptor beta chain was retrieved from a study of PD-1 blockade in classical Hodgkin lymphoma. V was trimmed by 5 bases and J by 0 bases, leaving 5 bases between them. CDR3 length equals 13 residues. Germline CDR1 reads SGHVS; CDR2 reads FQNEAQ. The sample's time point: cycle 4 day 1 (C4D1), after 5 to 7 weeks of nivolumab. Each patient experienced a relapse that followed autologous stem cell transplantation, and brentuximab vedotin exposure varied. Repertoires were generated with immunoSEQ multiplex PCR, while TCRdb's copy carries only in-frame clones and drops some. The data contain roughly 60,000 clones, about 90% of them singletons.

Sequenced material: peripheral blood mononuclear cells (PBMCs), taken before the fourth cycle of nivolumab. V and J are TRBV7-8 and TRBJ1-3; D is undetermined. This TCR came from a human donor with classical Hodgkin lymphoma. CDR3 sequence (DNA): TGTGCCAGCAGCACCGGCTCTGGAAACACCATATATTTT. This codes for CASSTGSGNTIYF.